This T cell receptor beta chain was identified during a study of shared clonotypes between healthy human individuals. A CD45RA+ naive subset and a CD45RA-negative memory subset were split from CD4+ cells. For every subset, genomic DNA was evenly distributed across several immunoSEQ plates. On sorted subsets, replicate PCRs used about 0.2 ug DNA, or tens of thousands of T cell genomes. Sequenced by immunoSEQ multiplex PCR; TCRdb stores in-frame clones only, minus some. The data show around 1.4 million clones, with approximately 98.5% seen just once and approximately 0.4% held by the top ten. V was clipped by 4 bases and J by 3 bases, with 16 bases between them. Germline V lookup: CDR1 LNHDA, CDR2 SQIVND (reference sequence). The CDR3 length is 15 residues.

Sequencing was carried out using naive CD4+ T cells sorted from blood. Documented subset: CD45RA+ positively selected. The sequence derives from a man younger than 45 in good health. The chain carries TRBV19 and TRBJ2-7, with a tentative D call TRBD2 (6 bases). In DNA form, the CDR3 reads TGTGCCAGTAGTAAGCTAGTCTTGGGGGGCTACGAGCAGTACTTC. It specifies CASSKLVLGGYEQYF. Using reference TRBV19 and TRBJ2-7 for the parts outside the CDR3, the full variable domain is DGGITQSPKYLFRKEGQNVTLSCEQNLNHDAMYWYRQDPGQGLRLIYYSQIVNDFQKGDIAEGYSVSREKKESFPLTVTSAQKNPTAFYLCASSKLVLGGYEQYFGPGTRLTVT.